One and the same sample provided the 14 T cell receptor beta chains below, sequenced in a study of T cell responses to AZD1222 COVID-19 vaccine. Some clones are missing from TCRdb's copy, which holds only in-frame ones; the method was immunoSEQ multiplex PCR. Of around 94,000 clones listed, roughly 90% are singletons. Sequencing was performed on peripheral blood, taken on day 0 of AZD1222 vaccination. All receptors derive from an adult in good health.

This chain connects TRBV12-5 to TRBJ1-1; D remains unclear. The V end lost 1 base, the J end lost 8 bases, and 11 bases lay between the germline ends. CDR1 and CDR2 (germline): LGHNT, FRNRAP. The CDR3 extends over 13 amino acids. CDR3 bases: TGTGCTAGTGGTTTGGGAGGACGTTCCGAAGCTTTCTTT. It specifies CASGLGGRSEAFF.

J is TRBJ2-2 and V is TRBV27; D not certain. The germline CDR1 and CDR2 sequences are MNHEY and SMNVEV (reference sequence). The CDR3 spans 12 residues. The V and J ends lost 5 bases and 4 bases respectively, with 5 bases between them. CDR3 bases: TGTGCCAGCAGTATGAGCACCGGGGAGCTGTTTTTT. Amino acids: CASSMSTGELFF.

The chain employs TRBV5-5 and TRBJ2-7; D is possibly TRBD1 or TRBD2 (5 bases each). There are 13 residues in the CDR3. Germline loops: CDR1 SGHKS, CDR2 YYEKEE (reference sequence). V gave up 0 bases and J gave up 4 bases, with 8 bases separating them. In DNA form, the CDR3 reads TGTGCCAGCAGCTTGGGGGGGTATTACGAGCAGTACTTC. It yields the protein CASSLGGYYEQYF.

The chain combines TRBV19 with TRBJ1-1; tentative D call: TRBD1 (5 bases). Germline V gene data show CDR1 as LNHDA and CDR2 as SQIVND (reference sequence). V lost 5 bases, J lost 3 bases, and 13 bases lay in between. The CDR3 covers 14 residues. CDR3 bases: TGTGCCAGTAGTTCCTTGGGGGGGTACACTGAAGCTTTCTTT. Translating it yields CASSSLGGYTEAFF.

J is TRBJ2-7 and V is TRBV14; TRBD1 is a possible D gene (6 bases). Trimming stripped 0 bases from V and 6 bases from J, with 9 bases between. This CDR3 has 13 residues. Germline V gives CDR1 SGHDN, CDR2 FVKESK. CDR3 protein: CASSQDWGLEQYF. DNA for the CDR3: TGTGCCAGCAGCCAAGATTGGGGGCTCGAGCAGTACTTC.

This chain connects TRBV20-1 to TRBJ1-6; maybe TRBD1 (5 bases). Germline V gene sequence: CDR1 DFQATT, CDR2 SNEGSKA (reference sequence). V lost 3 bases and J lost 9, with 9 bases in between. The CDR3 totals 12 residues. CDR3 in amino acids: CSASSGSSPLHF. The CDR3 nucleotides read TGCAGTGCTAGTTCAGGGTCTTCACCCCTCCACTTT.

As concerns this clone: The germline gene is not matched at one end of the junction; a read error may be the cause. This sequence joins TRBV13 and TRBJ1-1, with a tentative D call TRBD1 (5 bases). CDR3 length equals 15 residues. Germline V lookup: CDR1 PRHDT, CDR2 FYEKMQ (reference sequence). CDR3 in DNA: TGTGCCAGCAGCCTAGGGACTTTTTTCCACACTGAAGCTTTCTTT. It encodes CASSLGTFFHTEAFF.

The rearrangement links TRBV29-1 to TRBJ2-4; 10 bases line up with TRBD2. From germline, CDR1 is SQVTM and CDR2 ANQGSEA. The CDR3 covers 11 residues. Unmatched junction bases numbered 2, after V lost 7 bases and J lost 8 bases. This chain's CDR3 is CSAGTSDIQYF. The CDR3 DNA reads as TGCAGCGCCGGGACTAGCGACATTCAGTACTTC.

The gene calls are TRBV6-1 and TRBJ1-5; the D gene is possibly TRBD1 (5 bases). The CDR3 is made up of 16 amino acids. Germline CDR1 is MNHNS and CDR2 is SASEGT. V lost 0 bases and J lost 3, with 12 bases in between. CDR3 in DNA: TGTGCCAGCAGTGAAGCGCGGGGGGGGACCAATCAGCCCCAGCATTTT. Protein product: CASSEARGGTNQPQHF.

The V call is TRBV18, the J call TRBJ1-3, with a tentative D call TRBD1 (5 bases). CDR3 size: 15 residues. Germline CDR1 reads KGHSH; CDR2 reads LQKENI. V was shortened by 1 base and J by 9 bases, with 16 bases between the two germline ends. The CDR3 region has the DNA TGTGCCAGCTCACCACAAGGGACGGGCGGCGGCACCATATATTTT. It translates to CASSPQGTGGGTIYF.

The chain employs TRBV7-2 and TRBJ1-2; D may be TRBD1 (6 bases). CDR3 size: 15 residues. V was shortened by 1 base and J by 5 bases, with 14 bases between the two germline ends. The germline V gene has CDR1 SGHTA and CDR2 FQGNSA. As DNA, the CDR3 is TGTGCCAGCAGCTTAGACCAGGGGACGGGGTATGGCTACACCTTC. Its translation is CASSLDQGTGYGYTF. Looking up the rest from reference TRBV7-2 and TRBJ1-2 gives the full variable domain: GAGVSQSPSNKVTEKGKDVELRCDPISGHTALYWYRQSLGQGLEFLIYFQGNSAPDKSGLPSDRFSAERTGGSVSTLTIQRTQQEDSAVYLCASSLDQGTGYGYTFGSGTRLTVV.

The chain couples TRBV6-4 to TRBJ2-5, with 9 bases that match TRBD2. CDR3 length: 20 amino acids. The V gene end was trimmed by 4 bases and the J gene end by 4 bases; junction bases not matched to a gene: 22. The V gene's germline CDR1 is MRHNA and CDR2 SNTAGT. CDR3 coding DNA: TGTGCCAGCAGTGGGAGTAGCGGGAGAGATCCATTTCCCCCCCGAGAGACCCAGTACTTC. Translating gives CASSGSSGRDPFPPRETQYF.

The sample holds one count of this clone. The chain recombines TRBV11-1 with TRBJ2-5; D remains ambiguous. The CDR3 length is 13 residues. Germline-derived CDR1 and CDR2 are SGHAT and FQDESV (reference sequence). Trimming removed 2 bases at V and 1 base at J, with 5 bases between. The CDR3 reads CASSLKVQETQYF. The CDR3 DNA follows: TGTGCCAGCAGCTTAAAGGTCCAAGAGACCCAGTACTTC.

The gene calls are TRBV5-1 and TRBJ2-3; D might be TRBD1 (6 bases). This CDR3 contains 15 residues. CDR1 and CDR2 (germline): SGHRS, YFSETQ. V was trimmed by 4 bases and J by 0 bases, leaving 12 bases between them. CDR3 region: CASSPGVSSTDTQYF. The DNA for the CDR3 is TGCGCCAGCAGCCCAGGGGTCTCTAGCACAGATACGCAGTATTTT.